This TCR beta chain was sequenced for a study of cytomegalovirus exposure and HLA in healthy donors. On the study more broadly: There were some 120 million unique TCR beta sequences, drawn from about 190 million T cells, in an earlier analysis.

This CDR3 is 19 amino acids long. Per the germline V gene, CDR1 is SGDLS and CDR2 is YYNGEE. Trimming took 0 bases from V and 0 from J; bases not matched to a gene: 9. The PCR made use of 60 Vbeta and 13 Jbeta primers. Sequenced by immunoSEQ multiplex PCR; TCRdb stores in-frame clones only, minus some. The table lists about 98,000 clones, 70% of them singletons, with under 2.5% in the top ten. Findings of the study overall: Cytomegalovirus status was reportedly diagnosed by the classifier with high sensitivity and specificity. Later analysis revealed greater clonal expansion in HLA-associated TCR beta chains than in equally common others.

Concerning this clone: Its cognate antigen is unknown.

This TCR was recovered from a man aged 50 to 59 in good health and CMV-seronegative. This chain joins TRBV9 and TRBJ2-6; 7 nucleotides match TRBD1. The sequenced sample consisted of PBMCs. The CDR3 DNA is TGTGCCAGCAGCGTAGTAAAGGGACAGAGTACCTCTGGGGCCAACGTCCTGACTTTC. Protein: CASSVVKGQSTSGANVLTF.